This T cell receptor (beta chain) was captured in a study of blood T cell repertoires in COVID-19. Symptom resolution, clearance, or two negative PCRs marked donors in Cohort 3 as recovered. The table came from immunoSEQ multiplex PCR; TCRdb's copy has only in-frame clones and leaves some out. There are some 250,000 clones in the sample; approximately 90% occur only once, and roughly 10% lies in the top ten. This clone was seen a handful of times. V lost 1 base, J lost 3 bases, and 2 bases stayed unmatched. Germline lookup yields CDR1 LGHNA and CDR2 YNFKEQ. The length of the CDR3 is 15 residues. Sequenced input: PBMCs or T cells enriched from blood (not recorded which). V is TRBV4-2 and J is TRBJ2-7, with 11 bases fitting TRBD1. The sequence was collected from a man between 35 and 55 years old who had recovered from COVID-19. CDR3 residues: CASSQVGTGGYEQYF. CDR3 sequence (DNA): TGTGCCAGCAGCCAAGTGGGGACAGGGGGCTACGAGCAGTACTTC.